A selection of T cell receptor beta chains follows, all from one sample in a study of blood T cell repertoires in COVID-19. The assay was immunoSEQ multiplex PCR, and TCRdb's table has in-frame clones only and misses some. Here the sample spans approximately 170,000 clones, over 75% being singletons. What was sequenced was PBMCs or T cells enriched from blood (not recorded which). These receptors were obtained from a woman aged 18-29 years who had recovered from COVID-19. Each CDR3 is given with its conserved first and last residue. Fields, in order: D gene, clone size, J gene, V gene, CDR3 protein, CDR3 DNA. A D gene is named only where the DNA matches it firmly. Size is stated for part of the rows, as once, few or many counts, or as a class when the clone is expanded.

D gene: TRBD2; clone size: -; J gene: TRBJ2-1; V gene: TRBV7-9; CDR3 protein: CASSFTSGSRGEQFF; CDR3 DNA: TGTGCCAGCAGCTTCACTAGCGGGAGTAGGGGTGAGCAGTTCTTC
D gene: -; clone size: -; J gene: TRBJ2-2; V gene: TRBV28; CDR3 protein: CASSFLTGDTGELFF; CDR3 DNA: TGTGCCAGCAGTTTTTTAACAGGAGACACCGGGGAGCTGTTTTTT
D gene: TRBD1; clone size: -; J gene: TRBJ2-3; V gene: TRBV19; CDR3 protein: CASKPTGVTDTQYF; CDR3 DNA: TGTGCCAGTAAACCGACAGGGGTCACAGATACGCAGTATTTT
D gene: -; clone size: -; J gene: TRBJ2-7; V gene: TRBV4-1; CDR3 protein: CASSLRLGAYEQYF; CDR3 DNA: TGCGCCAGCAGCCTCAGACTAGGCGCCTACGAGCAGTACTTC
D gene: -; clone size: once; J gene: TRBJ2-2; V gene: TRBV4-1; CDR3 protein: CASSQDPQGGTGELFF; CDR3 DNA: TGCGCCAGCAGCCAAGACCCCCAGGGGGGCACCGGGGAGCTGTTTTTT
D gene: TRBD1; clone size: -; J gene: TRBJ1-2; V gene: TRBV28; CDR3 protein: CASSSSGQGAQGYTF; CDR3 DNA: TGTGCCAGCAGTTCCTCGGGACAGGGGGCGCAAGGCTACACCTTC
D gene: TRBD2; clone size: -; J gene: TRBJ2-7; V gene: TRBV5-8; CDR3 protein: CASSISGTYEQYF; CDR3 DNA: TGTGCCAGCAGCATTAGCGGGACGTACGAGCAGTACTTC
D gene: TRBD2; clone size: -; J gene: TRBJ2-4; V gene: TRBV27; CDR3 protein: CASRLAGGQENIQYF; CDR3 DNA: TGTGCCAGCAGGTTGGCGGGGGGGCAGGAGAACATTCAGTACTTC
D gene: -; clone size: -; J gene: TRBJ2-5; V gene: TRBV28; CDR3 protein: CASSPKRVSQETQYF; CDR3 DNA: TGTGCCAGCAGTCCCAAGAGGGTGTCCCAGGAGACCCAGTACTTC
D gene: -; clone size: -; J gene: TRBJ1-3; V gene: TRBV3-1/TRBV3-2; CDR3 protein: CASSRQGGNTIYF; CDR3 DNA: TGTGCCAGCAGCCGGCAGGGCGGAAACACCATATATTTT